This T cell receptor beta chain derives from a study of cytomegalovirus exposure and HLA in healthy donors. General observations from the study: A few CMV-associated chains were confirmed in vitro to be specific for CMV antigens. High sensitivity and specificity were reportedly achieved when the classifier diagnosed cytomegalovirus status.

The length of the CDR3 is 17 residues. CDR1 is MNHNS and CDR2 is SASEGT in the germline V gene. Trimming stripped 2 bases from V and 6 bases from J, with 20 bases between. PCR used 60 Vbeta primers and 13 Jbeta primers. Generated by immunoSEQ multiplex PCR, the TCRdb table keeps only in-frame clones and is missing some. The data hold 150,000 to 200,000 clones, with around 72% observed a single time. In its sample, this clone was seen a few times. Its antigen is currently unknown. Sequenced sample: PBMCs. The chain joins TRBV6-1 to TRBJ2-1; possible D gene TRBD1, 5 bases. The sequence came from a middle-aged man in good health and CMV-seropositive. DNA of the CDR3: TGTGCCAGCAGTGAACCATACAGGAGAGGAAGAGGCAATGAGCAGTTCTTC. This codes for CASSEPYRRGRGNEQFF.